This TCR beta chain was profiled in a study of cytomegalovirus exposure and HLA in healthy donors. Trimming at V came to 4 bases and at J to 6 bases, leaving 11 bases not matched to a gene. There are 15 residues in the CDR3. Germline CDR1 SGHRS, CDR2 YFSETQ. General study points: Presence/absence analyses took donor sequencing depth as roughly uniform. A later analysis found that most CMV-associated TCR beta chains appeared HLA-restricted. Later analysis identified several of the most significant clusters that appeared linked to common viral pathogens.

This clone was seen only once. Antigen unknown. The primer mix had 60 Vbeta and 13 Jbeta primers. Produced via immunoSEQ multiplex PCR; TCRdb's table is partial and in-frame only. The sample shows approximately 170,000 clones, about three quarters of them seen only once. The sample consisted of PBMCs. This TCR derives from a woman aged 40 to 50 in good health and CMV-seropositive. This chain links TRBV5-1 with TRBJ2-7; the match to TRBD2 covers 9 bases. The CDR3 DNA sequence: TGCGCCAGCAGCCCGGAGGGCGGGGGGGCCGGCGAGCAGTACTTC. Translated: CASSPEGGGAGEQYF.